This T cell receptor beta chain was sequenced for a study of a mutant IDH1 vaccine in newly diagnosed glioma. For the study at large: Patients received vaccination from 4-6 weeks after radiotherapy alone, or with temozolomide cycles.

Comment on this clone: Its specificity is unknown.

The protocol was immunoSEQ multiplex PCR, while the TCRdb copy is restricted to in-frame clones and leaves out a portion. The sample yields tens of thousands of clones, 80% to 85% seen once. Time point here: week 47, end of study. Each dose delivered 300 ug of mutant IDH1 20-mer peptide subcutaneously with imiquimod. Patients came in for eight vaccinations, in weeks 1, 3, 5, 7, 11, 15, 19 and 23. Astrocytomas that were new, WHO grade 3 or 4, IDH1-mutant and ATRX-lost were present in the donors. The germline V gene has CDR1 SQVTM and CDR2 ANQGSEA. The V end was cut by 4 bases, the J end by 0 bases, with 8 bases between. The CDR3 is 13 amino acids.

The rearrangement joins TRBV29-1 to TRBJ2-3; D unclear. The specimen comprised PBMCs, sampled from a glioma patient whose treatment included an IDH1 peptide vaccine. The TCR was taken from a woman between 45 and 60 years old with glioma. This CDR3 reads CSVAQYSTDTQYF. DNA for the CDR3: TGCAGCGTTGCACAGTACAGCACAGATACGCAGTATTTT.